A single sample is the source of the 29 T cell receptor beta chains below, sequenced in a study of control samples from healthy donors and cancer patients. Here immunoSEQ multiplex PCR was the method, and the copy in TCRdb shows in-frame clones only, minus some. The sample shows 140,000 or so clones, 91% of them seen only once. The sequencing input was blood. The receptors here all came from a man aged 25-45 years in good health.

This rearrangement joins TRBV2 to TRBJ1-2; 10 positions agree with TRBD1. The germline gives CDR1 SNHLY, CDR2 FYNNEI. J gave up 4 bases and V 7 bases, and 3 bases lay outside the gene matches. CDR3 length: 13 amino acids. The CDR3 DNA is TGTGCCAGCACCCGGACAGGGGGCTATGGCTACACCTTC. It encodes CASTRTGGYGYTF.

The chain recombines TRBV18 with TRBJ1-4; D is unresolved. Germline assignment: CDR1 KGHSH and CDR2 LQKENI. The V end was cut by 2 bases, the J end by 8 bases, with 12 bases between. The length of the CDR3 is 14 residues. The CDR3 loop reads CASSPMQYEEKLFF. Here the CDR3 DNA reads TGTGCCAGCTCACCAATGCAGTACGAAGAAAAACTGTTTTTT. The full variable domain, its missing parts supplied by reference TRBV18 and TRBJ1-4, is NAGVMQNPRHLVRRRGQEARLRCSPMKGHSHVYWYRQLPEEGLKFMVYLQKENIIDESGMPKERFSAEFPKEGPSILRIQQVVRGDSAAYFCASSPMQYEEKLFFGSGTQLSVL.

DNA for the CDR3: TGTGCCAGCAGTTTGAGCCCGGGGGGCACTGAAGCTTTCTTT. Translating it yields CASSLSPGGTEAFF. J is TRBJ1-1 and V is TRBV6-5; D might be TRBD1 (5 bases). The V gene's germline CDR1 is MNHEY and CDR2 SVGAGI. This CDR3 has 14 residues. With 4 bases removed from V and 4 bases from J, the gap between germline ends came to 13 bases.

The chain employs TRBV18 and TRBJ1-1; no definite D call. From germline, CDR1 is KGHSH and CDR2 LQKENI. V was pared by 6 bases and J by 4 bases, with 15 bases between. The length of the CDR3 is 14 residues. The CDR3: CASSYAEASTEAFF. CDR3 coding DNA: TGTGCCAGCTCTTACGCCGAGGCGAGCACTGAAGCTTTCTTT.

Here the CDR3 reads CASSQAGVYNEQFF. In DNA, the CDR3 is TGTGCCAGCAGCCAAGCCGGGGTTTACAATGAGCAGTTCTTC. The chain employs TRBV3-1 (or the pseudogene TRBV3-2) and TRBJ2-1, with D possibly TRBD2 on 5 matching bases. The CDR3 consists of 14 residues. The V and J ends lost 1 base and 4 bases respectively, with 8 bases between them. CDR1 and CDR2 (germline): LGHDT, YNNKEL (reference sequence).

The CDR3 here is CAGGDRRDIQYF. CDR3 nucleotide sequence: TGTGCCGGCGGGGACAGACGGGACATTCAGTACTTC. V is TRBV2 and J is TRBJ2-4; TRBD1 is a possible D gene (7 bases). V lost 11 bases and J 8 bases, leaving 16 bases between the germline ends. Per germline, CDR1 SNHLY and CDR2 FYNNEI. This CDR3 contains 12 residues.

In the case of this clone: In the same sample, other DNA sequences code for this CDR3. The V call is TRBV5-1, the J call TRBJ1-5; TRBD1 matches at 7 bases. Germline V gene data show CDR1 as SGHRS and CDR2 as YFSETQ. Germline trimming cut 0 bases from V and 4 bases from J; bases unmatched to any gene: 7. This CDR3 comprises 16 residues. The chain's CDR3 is CASSLGDREGNQPQHF. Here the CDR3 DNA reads TGCGCCAGCAGCTTGGGCGACAGGGAAGGAAATCAGCCCCAGCATTTT.

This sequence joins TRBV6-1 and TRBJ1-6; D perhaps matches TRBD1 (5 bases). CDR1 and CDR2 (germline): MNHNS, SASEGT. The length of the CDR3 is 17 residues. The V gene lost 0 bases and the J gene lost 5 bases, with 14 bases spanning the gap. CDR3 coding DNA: TGTGCCAGCAGTGAAGCCTGGAGGGGCGCGGATAATTCACCCCTCCACTTT. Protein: CASSEAWRGADNSPLHF.

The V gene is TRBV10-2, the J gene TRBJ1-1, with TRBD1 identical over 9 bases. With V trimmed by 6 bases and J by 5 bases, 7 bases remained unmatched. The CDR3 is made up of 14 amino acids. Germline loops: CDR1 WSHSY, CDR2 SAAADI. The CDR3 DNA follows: TGCGCCAGCAGGGACAGGGGCGCGAGAACTGAAGCTTTCTTT. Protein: CASRDRGARTEAFF.

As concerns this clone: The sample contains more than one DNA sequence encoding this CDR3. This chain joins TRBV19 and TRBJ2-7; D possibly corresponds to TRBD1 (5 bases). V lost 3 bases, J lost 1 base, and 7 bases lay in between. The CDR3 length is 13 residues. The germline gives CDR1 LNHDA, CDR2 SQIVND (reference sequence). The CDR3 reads CASSIQGSYEQYF. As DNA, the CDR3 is TGTGCCAGTAGTATCCAGGGTTCCTACGAGCAGTACTTC.

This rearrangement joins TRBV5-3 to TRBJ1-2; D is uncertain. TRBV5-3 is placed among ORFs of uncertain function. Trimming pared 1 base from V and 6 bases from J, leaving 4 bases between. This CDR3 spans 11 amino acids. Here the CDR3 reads CARSLTDGYTF. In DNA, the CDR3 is TGTGCCAGAAGCTTGACGGATGGCTACACCTTC.

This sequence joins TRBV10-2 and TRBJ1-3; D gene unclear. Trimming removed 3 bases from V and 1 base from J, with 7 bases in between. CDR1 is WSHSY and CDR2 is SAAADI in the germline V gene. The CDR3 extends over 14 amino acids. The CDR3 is CASSEAGSGNTIYF. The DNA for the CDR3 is TGCGCCAGCAGTGAAGCCGGATCTGGAAACACCATATATTTT.

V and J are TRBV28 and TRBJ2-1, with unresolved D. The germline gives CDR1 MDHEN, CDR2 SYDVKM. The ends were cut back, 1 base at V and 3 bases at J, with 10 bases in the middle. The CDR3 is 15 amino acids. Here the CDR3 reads CASSLSHVNYNEQFF. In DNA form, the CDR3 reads TGTGCCAGCAGTTTATCGCATGTCAACTACAATGAGCAGTTCTTC.

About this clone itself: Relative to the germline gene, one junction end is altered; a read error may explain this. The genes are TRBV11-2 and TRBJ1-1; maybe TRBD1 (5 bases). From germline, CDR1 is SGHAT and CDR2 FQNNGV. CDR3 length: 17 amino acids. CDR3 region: CASSLEGRGLGRTEAFF. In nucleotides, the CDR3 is TGTGCCAGCAGCCTAGAGGGAAGGGGACTCGGACGCACTGAAGCTTTCTTT.

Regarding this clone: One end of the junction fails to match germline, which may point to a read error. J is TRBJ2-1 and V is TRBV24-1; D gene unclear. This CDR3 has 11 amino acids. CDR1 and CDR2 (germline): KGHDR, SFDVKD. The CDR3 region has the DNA TGTGCCACCAGTGCTTTGACAGAGCAGTTCTTC. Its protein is CATSALTEQFF.

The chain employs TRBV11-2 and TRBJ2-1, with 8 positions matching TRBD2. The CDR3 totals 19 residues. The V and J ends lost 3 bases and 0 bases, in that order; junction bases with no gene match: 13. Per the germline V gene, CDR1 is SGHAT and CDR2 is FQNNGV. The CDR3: CASSFPQLAVIRSYNEQFF. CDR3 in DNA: TGTGCCAGCAGCTTTCCACAACTAGCGGTTATTCGCTCCTACAATGAGCAGTTCTTC.

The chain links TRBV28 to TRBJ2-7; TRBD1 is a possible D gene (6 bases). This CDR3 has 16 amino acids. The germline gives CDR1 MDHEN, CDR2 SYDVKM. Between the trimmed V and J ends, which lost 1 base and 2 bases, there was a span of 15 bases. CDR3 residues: CASSLLDPDRPYEQYF. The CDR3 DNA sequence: TGTGCCAGCAGTTTATTAGACCCGGACAGACCCTACGAGCAGTACTTC.

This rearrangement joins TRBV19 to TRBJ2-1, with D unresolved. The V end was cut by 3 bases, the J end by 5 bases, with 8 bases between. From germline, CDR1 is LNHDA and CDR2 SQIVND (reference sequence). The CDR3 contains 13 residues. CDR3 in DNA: TGTGCCAGTAGTATGGCCATGGACAATGAGCAGTTCTTC. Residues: CASSMAMDNEQFF.

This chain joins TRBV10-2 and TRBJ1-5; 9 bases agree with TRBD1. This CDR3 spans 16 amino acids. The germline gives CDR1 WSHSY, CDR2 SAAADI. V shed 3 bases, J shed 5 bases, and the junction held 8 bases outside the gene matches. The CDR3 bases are TGCGCCAGCAGTGATCCCAGTGACAGGGGGGATCAGCCCCAGCATTTT. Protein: CASSDPSDRGDQPQHF.

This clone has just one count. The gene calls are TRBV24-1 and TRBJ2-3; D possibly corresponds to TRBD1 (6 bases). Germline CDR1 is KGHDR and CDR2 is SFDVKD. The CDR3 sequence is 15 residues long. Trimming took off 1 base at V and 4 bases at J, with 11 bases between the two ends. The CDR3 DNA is TGTGCCACCAGTGATTTTACAGGGATGGCAGATACGCAGTATTTT. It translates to CATSDFTGMADTQYF.

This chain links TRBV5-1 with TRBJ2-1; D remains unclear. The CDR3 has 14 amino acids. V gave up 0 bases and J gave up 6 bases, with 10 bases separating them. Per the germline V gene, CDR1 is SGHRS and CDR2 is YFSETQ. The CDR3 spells CASSLEGRLNEQFF. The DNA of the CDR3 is TGCGCCAGCAGCTTGGAGGGCAGGCTCAATGAGCAGTTCTTC.

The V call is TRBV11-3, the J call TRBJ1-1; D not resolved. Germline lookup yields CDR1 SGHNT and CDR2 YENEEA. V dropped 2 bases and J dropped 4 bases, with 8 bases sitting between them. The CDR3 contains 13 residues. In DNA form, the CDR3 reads TGTGCCAGCAGCTTAAAGGCGGGCACTGAAGCTTTCTTT. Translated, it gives CASSLKAGTEAFF.

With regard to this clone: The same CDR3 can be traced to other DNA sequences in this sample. CDR3 in amino acids: CAWSVGSNQPQHF. The CDR3 DNA sequence: TGTGCCTGGAGTGTAGGCAGCAATCAGCCCCAGCATTTT. The rearrangement uses TRBV30 and TRBJ1-5; no firm D call. The CDR3 has 13 amino acids. V was clipped by 0 bases and J by 1 base, with 4 bases between them. Germline CDR1 GTSNPN, CDR2 SVGIG (reference sequence).

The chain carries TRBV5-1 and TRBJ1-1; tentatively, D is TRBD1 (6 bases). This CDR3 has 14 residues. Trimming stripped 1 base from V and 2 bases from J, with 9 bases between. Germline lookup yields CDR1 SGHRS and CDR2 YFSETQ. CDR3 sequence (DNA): TGCGCCAGCAGCTTGCGGGGGGCAAACACTGAAGCTTTCTTT. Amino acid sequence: CASSLRGANTEAFF.

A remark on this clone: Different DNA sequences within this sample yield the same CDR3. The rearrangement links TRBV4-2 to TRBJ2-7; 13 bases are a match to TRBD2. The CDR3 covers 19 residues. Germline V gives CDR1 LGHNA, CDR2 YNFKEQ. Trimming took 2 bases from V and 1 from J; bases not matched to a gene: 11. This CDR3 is CASSQPTSGGLGRSYEQYF. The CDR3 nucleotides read TGTGCCAGCAGCCAACCGACTAGCGGGGGGCTGGGGAGGTCCTACGAGCAGTACTTC.

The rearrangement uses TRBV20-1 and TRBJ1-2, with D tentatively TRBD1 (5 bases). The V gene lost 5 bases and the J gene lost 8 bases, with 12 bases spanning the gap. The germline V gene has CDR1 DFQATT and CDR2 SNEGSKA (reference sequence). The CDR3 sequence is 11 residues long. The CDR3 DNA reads TGCAGTGCTTCCGGGGGACTCGGCTACACCTTC. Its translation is CSASGGLGYTF.

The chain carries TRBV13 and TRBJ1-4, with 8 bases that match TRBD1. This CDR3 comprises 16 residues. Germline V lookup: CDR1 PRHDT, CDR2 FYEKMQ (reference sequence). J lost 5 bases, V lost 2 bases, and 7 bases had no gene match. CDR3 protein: CASSLSGGSNNEKLFF. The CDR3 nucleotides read TGTGCCAGCAGCTTATCAGGGGGCAGCAACAATGAAAAACTGTTTTTT.

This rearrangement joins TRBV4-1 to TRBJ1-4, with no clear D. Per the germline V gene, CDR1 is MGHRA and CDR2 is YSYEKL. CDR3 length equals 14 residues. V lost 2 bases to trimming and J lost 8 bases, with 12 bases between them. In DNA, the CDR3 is TGCGCCAGCAGCCAACGTGAGGAAGGAGAAAAACTGTTTTTT. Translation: CASSQREEGEKLFF.

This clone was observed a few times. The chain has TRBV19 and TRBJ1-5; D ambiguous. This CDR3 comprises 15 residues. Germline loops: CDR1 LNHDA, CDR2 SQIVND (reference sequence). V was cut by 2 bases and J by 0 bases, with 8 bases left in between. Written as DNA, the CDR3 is TGTGCCAGTAGTATAATAAGGGATAGCAATCAGCCCCAGCATTTT. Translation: CASSIIRDSNQPQHF.